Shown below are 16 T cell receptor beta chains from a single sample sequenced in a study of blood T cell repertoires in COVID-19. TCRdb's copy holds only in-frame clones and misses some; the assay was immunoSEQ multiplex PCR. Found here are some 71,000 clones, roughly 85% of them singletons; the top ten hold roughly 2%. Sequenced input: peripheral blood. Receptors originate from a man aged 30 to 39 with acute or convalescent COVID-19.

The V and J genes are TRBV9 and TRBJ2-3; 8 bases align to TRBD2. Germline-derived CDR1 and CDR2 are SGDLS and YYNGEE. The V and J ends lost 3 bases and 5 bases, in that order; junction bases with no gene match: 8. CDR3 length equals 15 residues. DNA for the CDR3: TGTGCCAGCAGCGGACCGGGACTAGTTGGAGATACGCAGTATTTT. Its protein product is CASSGPGLVGDTQYF.

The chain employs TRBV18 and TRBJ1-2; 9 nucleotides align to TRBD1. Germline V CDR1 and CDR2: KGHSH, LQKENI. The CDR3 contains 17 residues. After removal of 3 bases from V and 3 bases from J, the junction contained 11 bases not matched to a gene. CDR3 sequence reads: CASSPGMGQGVDYGYTF. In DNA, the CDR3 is TGTGCCAGCTCACCTGGGATGGGACAGGGAGTCGACTATGGCTACACCTTC.

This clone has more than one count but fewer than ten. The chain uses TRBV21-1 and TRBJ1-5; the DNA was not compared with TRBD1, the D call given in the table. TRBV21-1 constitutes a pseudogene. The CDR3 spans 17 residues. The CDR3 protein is CASSKYFGTNLNQPQHF. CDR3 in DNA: TGTGCCAGCAGCAAATACTTCGGGACAAATCTCAATCAGCCCCAGCATTTT.

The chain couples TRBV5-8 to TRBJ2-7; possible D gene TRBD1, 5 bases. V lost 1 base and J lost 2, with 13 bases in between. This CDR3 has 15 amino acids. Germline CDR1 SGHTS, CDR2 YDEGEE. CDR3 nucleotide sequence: TGTGCCAGCAGCTTGATCATCAAGGGGCCCTACGAGCAGTACGTC. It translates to CASSLIIKGPYEQYV.

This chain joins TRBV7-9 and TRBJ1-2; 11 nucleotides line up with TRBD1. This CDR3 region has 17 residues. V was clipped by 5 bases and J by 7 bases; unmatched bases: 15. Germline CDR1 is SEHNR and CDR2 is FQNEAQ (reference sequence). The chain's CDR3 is CASSRGTGTGGLAGYTF. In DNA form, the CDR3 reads TGTGCCAGCAGCCGAGGTACCGGGACAGGGGGGCTCGCTGGCTACACCTTC.

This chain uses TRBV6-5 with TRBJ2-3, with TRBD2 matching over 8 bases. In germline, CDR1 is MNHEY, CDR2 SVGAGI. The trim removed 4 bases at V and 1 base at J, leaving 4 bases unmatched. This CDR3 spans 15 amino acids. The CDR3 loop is CASSSSGGRTDTQYF. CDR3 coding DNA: TGTGCCAGCAGTTCATCGGGGGGGCGCACAGATACGCAGTATTTT.

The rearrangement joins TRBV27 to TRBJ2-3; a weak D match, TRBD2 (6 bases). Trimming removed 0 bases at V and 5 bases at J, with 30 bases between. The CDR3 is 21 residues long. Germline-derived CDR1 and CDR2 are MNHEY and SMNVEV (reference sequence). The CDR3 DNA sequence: TGTGCCAGCAGTTTATCCCGCCAGTTGGAGTCCCGCCTCCAGGGAGGAGATACGCAGTATTTT. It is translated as CASSLSRQLESRLQGGDTQYF.

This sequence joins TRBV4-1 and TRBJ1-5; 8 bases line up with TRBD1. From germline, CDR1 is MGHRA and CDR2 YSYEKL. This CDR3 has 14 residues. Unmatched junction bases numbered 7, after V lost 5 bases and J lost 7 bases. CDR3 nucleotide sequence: TGCGCCAGCAGCTTTGGACAGGGCGGACAGCCCCAGCATTTT. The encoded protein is CASSFGQGGQPQHF.

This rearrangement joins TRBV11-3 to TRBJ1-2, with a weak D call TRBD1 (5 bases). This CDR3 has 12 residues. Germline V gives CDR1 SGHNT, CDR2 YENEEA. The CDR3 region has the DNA TGTTCAAACGGCGGGGGTGACTATGGCTACACCTTC. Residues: CSNGGGDYGYTF.

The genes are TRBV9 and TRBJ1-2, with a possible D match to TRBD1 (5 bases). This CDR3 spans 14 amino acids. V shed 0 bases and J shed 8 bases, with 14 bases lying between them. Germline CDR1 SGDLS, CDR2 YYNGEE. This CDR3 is CASSVARRGGGYTF. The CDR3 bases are TGTGCCAGCAGCGTAGCTCGGCGGGGGGGAGGCTACACCTTC.

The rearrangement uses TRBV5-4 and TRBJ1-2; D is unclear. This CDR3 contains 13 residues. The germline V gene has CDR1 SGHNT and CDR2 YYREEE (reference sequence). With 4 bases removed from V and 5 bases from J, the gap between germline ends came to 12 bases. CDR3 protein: CASSQPPGYGYTF. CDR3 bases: TGTGCCAGCAGCCAACCCCCCGGGTATGGCTACACCTTC.

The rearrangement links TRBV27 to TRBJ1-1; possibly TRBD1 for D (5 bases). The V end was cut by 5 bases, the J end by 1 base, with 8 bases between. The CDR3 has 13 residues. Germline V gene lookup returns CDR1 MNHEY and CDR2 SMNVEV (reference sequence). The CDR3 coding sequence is TGTGCCAGCAGTCGTCAGGGGAACACTGAAGCTTTCTTT. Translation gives CASSRQGNTEAFF.

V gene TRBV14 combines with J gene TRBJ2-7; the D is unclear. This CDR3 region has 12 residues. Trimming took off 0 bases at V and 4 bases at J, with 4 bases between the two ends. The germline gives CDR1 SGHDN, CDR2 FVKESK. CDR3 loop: CASSQDSYEQYF. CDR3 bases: TGTGCCAGCAGCCAAGATTCATACGAGCAGTACTTC.

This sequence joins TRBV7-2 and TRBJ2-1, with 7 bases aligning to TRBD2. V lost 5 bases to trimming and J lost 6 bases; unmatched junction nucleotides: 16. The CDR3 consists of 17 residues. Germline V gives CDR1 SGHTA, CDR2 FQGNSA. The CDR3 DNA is TGTGCCAGCAGCCCCTACCTCAGACTATCGGGAGGCAATGAGCAGTTCTTC. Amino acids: CASSPYLRLSGGNEQFF.

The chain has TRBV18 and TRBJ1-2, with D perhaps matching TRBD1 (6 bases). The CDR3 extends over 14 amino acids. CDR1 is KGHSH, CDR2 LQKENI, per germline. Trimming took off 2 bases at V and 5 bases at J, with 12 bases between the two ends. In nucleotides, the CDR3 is TGTGCCAGCTCACCATCTCGACAGGCATATGGCTACACCTTC. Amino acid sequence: CASSPSRQAYGYTF.

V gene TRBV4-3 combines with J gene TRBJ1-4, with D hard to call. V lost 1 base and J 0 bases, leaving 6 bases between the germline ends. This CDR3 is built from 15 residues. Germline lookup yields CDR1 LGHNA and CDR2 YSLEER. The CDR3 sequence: CASSQVGSTNEKLFF. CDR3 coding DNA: TGCGCCAGCAGCCAAGTCGGGTCAACTAATGAAAAACTGTTTTTT.